Below, 3 T cell receptor beta chains from the same sample are listed, as sequenced in a study of early T cells in non-severe SARS-CoV-2 infection. TCRdb passed the 5' RACE reads through MiXCR, listing each CDR3 protein once. The sample holds fewer than 60,000 distinct CDR3 sequences; 3.5% to 5% are singletons and the top ten take 5% to 6.5%. The sequenced material came from whole blood. The receptors were gathered from an adult who was a healthcare worker with PCR-confirmed SARS-CoV-2 infection or an uninfected control (not recorded which).

V gene TRBV6-6 combines with J gene TRBJ2-3; TRBD2 aligns across 9 bases. V trimming: 7 bases; J trimming: 2 bases; junction bases outside the gene matches: 13. The CDR3 runs to 17 residues. Germline CDR1 MNHNY, CDR2 SVGAGI (reference sequence). The CDR3 coding sequence is TGTGCCAGCACCACGTACGGCGGGGGGGCCCTCACAGATACGCAGTATTTT. It codes for CASTTYGGGALTDTQYF.

This clonotype occurred a few times. The chain couples TRBV29-1 to TRBJ2-1; the match to TRBD1 covers 9 bases. Germline-derived CDR1 and CDR2 are SQVTM and ANQGSEA. V lost 0 bases to trimming and J lost 9 bases; unmatched junction nucleotides: 12. There are 16 residues in the CDR3. CDR3 amino acids: CSVEDGQGTPLREQFF. CDR3 nucleotide sequence: TGCAGCGTTGAAGACGGACAGGGGACCCCTCTCCGTGAGCAGTTCTTC.

This clonotype appeared many times. The V and J genes are TRBV4-3 and TRBJ2-5; 8 nucleotides align to TRBD2. The V gene end was trimmed by 1 base and the J gene end by 3 bases; junction bases not matched to a gene: 7. This CDR3 spans 16 amino acids. CDR1 LGHNA and CDR2 YSLEER come from the germline V gene. CDR3 loop: CASSQVSGGPEETQYF. In DNA form, the CDR3 reads TGCGCCAGCAGCCAAGTCTCGGGAGGGCCCGAAGAGACCCAGTACTTC.